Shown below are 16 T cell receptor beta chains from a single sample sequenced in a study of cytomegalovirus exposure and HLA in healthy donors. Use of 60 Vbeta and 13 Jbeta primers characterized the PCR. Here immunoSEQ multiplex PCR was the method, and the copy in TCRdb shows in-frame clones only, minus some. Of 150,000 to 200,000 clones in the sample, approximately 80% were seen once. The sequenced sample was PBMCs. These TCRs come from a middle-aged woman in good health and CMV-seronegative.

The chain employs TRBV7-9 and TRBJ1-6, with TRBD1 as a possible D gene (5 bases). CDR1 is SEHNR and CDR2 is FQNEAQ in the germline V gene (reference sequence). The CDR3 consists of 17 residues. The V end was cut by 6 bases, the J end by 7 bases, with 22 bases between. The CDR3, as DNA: TGTGCCAGCAGTAGTTACTTCACGACAGAGTGGAATTCACCCCTCCACTTT. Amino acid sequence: CASSSYFTTEWNSPLHF.

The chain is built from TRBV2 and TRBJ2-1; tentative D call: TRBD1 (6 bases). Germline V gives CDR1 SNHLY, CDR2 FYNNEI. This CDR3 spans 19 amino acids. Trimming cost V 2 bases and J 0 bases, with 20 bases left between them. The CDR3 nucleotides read TGTGCCAGCAGTGAAACCCGAACCATAGACAGGAGCTCCTACAATGAGCAGTTCTTC. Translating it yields CASSETRTIDRSSYNEQFF.

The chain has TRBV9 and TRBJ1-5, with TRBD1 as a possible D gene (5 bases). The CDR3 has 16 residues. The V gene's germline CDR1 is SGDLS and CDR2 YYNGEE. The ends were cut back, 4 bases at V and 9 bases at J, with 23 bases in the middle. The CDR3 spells CASSPGPDSLDGPQHF. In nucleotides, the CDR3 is TGTGCCAGCAGCCCTGGCCCTGACAGTCTTGATGGGCCCCAGCATTTT.

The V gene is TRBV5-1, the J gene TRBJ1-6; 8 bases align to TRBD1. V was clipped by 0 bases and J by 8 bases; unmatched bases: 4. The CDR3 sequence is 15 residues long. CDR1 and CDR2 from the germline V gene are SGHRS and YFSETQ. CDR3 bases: TGCGCCAGCAGCTTGGCGGGGACAGGATATTCACCCCTCCACTTT. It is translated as CASSLAGTGYSPLHF.

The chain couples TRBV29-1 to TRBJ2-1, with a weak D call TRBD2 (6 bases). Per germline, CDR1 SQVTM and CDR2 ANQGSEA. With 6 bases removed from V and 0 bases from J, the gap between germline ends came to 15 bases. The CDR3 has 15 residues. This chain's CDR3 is CSVDPSEHSYNEQFF. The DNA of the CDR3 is TGCAGCGTAGATCCTAGCGAGCACTCCTACAATGAGCAGTTCTTC.

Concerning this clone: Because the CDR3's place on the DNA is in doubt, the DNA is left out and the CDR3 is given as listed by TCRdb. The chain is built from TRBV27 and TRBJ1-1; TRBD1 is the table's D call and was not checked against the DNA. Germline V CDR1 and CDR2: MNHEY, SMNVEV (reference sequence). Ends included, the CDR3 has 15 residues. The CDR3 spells CASSSSPGQGAEAFF.

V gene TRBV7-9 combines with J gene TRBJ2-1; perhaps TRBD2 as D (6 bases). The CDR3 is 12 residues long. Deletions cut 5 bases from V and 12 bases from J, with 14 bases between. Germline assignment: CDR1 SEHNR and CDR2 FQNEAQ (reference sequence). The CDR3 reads CASSGLGGWQFF. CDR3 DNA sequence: TGTGCCAGCAGCGGACTGGGGGGTTGGCAGTTCTTC.

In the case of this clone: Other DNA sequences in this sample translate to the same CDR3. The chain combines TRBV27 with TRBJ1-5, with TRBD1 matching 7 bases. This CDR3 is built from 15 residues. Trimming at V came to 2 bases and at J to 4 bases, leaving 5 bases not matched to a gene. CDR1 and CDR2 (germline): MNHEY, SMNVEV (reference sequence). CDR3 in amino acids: CASSLQGGGNQPQHF. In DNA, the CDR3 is TGTGCCAGCAGTTTACAAGGGGGCGGGAATCAGCCCCAGCATTTT.

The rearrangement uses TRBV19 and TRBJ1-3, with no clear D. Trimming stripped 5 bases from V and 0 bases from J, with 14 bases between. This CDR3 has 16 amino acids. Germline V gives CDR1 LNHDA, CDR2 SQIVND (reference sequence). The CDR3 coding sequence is TGTGCCAGTAGTTTCAGGATGACCGACTCTGGAAACACCATATATTTT. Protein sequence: CASSFRMTDSGNTIYF.

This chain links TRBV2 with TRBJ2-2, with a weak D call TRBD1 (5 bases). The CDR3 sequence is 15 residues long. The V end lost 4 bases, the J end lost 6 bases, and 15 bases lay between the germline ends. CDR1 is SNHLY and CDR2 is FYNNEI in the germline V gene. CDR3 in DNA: TGTGCCAGCAGTGCTCTCAGGGCAAGTGCCGGGGAGCTGTTTTTT. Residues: CASSALRASAGELFF.

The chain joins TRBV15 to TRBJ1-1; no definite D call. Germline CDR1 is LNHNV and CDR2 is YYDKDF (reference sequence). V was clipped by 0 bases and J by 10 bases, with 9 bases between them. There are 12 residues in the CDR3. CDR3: CATSRDDSRAFF. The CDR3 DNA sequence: TGTGCCACCAGCAGAGACGACTCCCGAGCTTTCTTT.

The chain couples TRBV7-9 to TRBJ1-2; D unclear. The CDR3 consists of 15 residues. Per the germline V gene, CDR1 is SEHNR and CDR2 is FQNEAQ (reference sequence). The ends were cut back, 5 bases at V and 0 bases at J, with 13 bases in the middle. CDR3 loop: CASSGRGLSNYGYTF. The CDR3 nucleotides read TGTGCCAGCAGCGGACGAGGACTTTCTAACTATGGCTACACCTTC.

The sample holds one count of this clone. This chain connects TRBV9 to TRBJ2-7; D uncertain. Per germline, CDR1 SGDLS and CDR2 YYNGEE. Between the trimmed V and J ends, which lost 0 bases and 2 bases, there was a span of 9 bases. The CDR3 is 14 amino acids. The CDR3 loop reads CASSVDGEAYEQYF. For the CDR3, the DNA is TGTGCCAGCAGCGTAGACGGAGAAGCCTACGAGCAGTACTTC.

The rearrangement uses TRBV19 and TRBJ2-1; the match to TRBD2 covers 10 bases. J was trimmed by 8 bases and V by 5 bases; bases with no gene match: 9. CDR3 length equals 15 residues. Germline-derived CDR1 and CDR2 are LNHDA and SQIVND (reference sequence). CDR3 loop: CASSAGLAIGDEQFF. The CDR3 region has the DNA TGTGCCAGTAGTGCGGGACTAGCGATCGGGGATGAGCAGTTCTTC.

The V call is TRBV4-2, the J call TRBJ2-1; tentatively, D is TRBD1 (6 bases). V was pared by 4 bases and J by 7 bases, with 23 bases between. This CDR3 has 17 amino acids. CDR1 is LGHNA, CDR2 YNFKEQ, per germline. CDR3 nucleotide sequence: TGTGCCAGCAGCCGGAAGGTTCGGGATCAGGGGACGAATGAGCAGTTCTTC. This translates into CASSRKVRDQGTNEQFF.

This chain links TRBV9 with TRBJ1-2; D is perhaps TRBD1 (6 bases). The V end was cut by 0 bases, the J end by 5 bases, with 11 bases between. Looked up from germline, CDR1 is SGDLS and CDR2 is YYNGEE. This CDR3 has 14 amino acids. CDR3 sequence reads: CASSVGNRDYGYTF. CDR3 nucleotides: TGTGCCAGCAGCGTAGGGAACAGGGATTATGGCTACACCTTC.